Here is one T cell receptor beta chain with its context. Which antigen it targets is not known. No base-level quality is on record; no much larger clone is a single base apart. This specimen belongs to a study of blood T cell repertoires in COVID-19 (TCRdb year 2020). Looking at the study overall: Collaborator samples came from the United States, Italy and Spain and covered acute and convalescent phases of COVID-19. The dataset comprised deeply sampled blood TCRbeta repertoires from subjects exposed to, actively infected with, or recovered from COVID-19. The repertoires were released in a freely available public database meant as a resource for research on the immune response to SARS-CoV-2. Nearly every sample came with metadata listing a de-identified subject ID, COVID-19 status, age in years and sex. The samples were drawn from two sources: the first 160 participants of the ongoing ImmuneRACE study, and approximately 1,300 subjects contributed by 6 global collaborators. The prospective study material was composed of cDNA or gDNA derived from T cells, B-cell-depleted T cells, or PBMCs. Where available, HLA class I and class II types were obtained from metadata supplied by the sample provider rather than from assay-based typing. General findings and caveats noted by the study authors: How much clinical and demographic metadata was included differed by source and by participant, and the metadata was provided uncurated.

From V the trimming removes 4 bases and from J it removes 0 bases, while the gene matches leave 2 bases of the junction unaccounted for. CDR1 and CDR2 (MNHEY, SVGAGI) derive from the germline V gene. Inclusive of the bounding cysteine and phenylalanine, the CDR3 is 15 residues long. Solely the CDR3 DNA is kept, with 45 bases framed from the first base. The immunoSEQ Assay, a bias-controlled multiplex PCR, was used to amplify TCRbeta CDR3 regions from genomic DNA. On the authors' methods: The number of nucleated cells in each sample was estimated from the amplification of reference gene primers within the assay. To quantify the absolute abundance of each unique TCRbeta CDR3 rearrangement, sequence reads were collapsed and filtered. Productive Simpson clonality was computed per sample as the square root of Simpson's diversity index over productive rearrangements. What TCRdb holds here is the immuneACCESS table cut down to in-frame rearrangements. Part of the clones is not present; checked against another copy, under half of the missing clones reflect an unresolved V gene, and the others are unexplained. V, J and clone size derive from that table, while D and trimming were established from the DNA sequence. In all, the sample holds 300,000 to 350,000 clones, and around 80% of those were seen once. The ten top clones hold around 3% of the sample.

Each collaborating institution followed its own protocols to collect whole blood in K2EDTA tubes. For TCRbeta analysis, collaborators shipped samples in one of three forms: frozen whole blood, isolated PBMCs, or DNA extracted from either of those sample types. This clonotype was obtained from a man aged 25-45 years with active or convalescent COVID-19. The sequence is built from TRBV6-5 and TRBJ1-4; 7 bases in between match TRBD1. What was sequenced was peripheral blood. The CDR3: CASSSQGATNEKLFF. At the DNA level, the sequence is TGTGCCAGCAGTTCTCAGGGGGCAACTAATGAAAAACTGTTTTTT.